This note documents a single T cell receptor (beta chain) sequence. No antigen is known for it. The PCR had 60 Vbeta and 13 Jbeta primers. Clones were sequenced by immunoSEQ multiplex PCR, and TCRdb holds only the in-frame ones, with some missing. Of over 150,000 clones listed, about 76% were seen once; the top ten hold approximately 8%. This sample was included in a study of cytomegalovirus exposure and HLA in healthy donors. Broader study findings: The authors assumed roughly uniform sequencing depth across donors for presence/absence analyses. Certain sequence variants were highly shared and formed a cluster, and this cluster was likely a sequencing artifact.

With 6 bases clipped from V and 5 bases from J, the junction kept 3 bases outside the gene matches. Germline V gives CDR1 MNHNS, CDR2 SASEGT. The CDR3 is made up of 14 amino acids. The TCR sequence derives from a man aged 25 to 40 in good health and CMV-seropositive. The rearrangement links TRBV6-1 to TRBJ2-1; 11 positions match TRBD1. Sequencing was performed on PBMCs. CDR3 coding DNA: TGTGCCAGCAGACGGGACAGGGGGGACAATGAGCAGTTCTTC. As protein: CASRRDRGDNEQFF.